This T cell receptor beta chain was captured in a study of long-term antiretroviral therapy in people with HIV. Trimming took 11 bases from V and 6 from J, leaving 12 bases between them. This CDR3 has 11 residues. Germline CDR1 is ENHRY and CDR2 is SYGVKD. The assay used was immunoSEQ (version v3.0), run at survey level. TCRdb's copy holds only in-frame clones and misses some; the assay was immunoSEQ multiplex PCR. The data show around 25,000 clones, about 91% seen once. The rearrangement links TRBV10-3 to TRBJ2-3, with D possibly called TRBD1 or TRBD2 (5 bases each). The receptor was derived from a young man with HIV. The sequences come from unsorted PBMCs, collected more than 4.3 years after starting antiretroviral therapy. CDR3 amino acids: CAVGAGDTQYF. CDR3 nucleotides: TGTGCCGTAGGGGCGGGTGATACGCAGTATTTT.